Presented here are 11 T cell receptor beta chains from one specimen sequenced in a study of CD8 T cells in ankylosing spondylitis. MiXCR, applied by TCRdb to the 5' RACE reads, yields one record per CDR3 protein. Of just over 350,000 distinct CDR3 sequences listed, 20% to 25% were seen once; the top ten hold around 14%. Source material: blood, either unsorted or a sorted T cell fraction (not recorded which). These receptor sequences come from a male donor with ankylosing spondylitis or in good health (not recorded which).

The chain combines TRBV11-1 with TRBJ2-6; maybe TRBD2 (6 bases). From germline, CDR1 is SGHAT and CDR2 FQDESV (reference sequence). The CDR3 length is 18 residues. Trimming took off 5 bases at V and 1 base at J, with 18 bases between the two ends. The CDR3 DNA reads TGTGCCAGCAGCCCCCAGGGTTGGGGGAGGTCTGGGGCCAACGTCCTGACTTTC. Translation: CASSPQGWGRSGANVLTF.

V gene TRBV4-1 combines with J gene TRBJ2-7; 9 positions match TRBD1. Germline CDR1 and CDR2: MGHRA and YSYEKL. V dropped 6 bases and J dropped 6; count of bases not matched to a gene: 6. CDR3 size: 13 residues. DNA for the CDR3: TGCGCCAGCAGGCCTACAGGGGGCGGCGAGCAGTACTTC. Residues: CASRPTGGGEQYF.

This clonotype has only a few counts. V is TRBV7-8 and J is TRBJ1-2; 11 nucleotides agree with TRBD1. Per the germline V gene, CDR1 is SGHVS and CDR2 is FQNEAQ. The V and J ends lost 6 bases and 7 bases, in that order; junction bases with no gene match: 13. CDR3 length: 16 residues. CDR3 in amino acids: CASSPGQGALSLGYTF. The CDR3 region has the DNA TGTGCCAGCAGTCCAGGACAGGGGGCGTTATCGCTTGGCTACACCTTC.

This clonotype was observed a handful of times. CDR3 sequence: CASSLGGGISYNEQFF. CDR3 DNA: TGTGCCAGCAGCTTAGGAGGGGGGATCTCCTACAATGAGCAGTTCTTC. The V gene is TRBV11-2, the J gene TRBJ2-1; D could derive from TRBD1 or TRBD2 (6 bases each). Germline V lookup: CDR1 SGHAT, CDR2 FQNNGV. This CDR3 spans 16 amino acids. Trimming removed 1 base from V and 0 bases from J, with 10 bases in between.

In this sample, this clonotype turned up a few times. This rearrangement joins TRBV7-9 to TRBJ2-7; no definite D call. Between the trimmed V and J ends, which lost 5 bases and 0 bases, there was a span of 17 bases. The CDR3 length is 16 residues. Germline V gene data show CDR1 as SEHNR and CDR2 as FQNEAQ (reference sequence). This CDR3 reads CASSNFLGLSSYEQYF. CDR3 in DNA: TGTGCCAGCAGCAATTTCCTTGGTCTTTCCTCCTACGAGCAGTACTTC.

This clonotype was detected only a few times. The genes are TRBV20-1 and TRBJ1-1; weak D call: TRBD1 (6 bases). Trimming removed 5 bases at V and 0 bases at J, with 10 bases between. This CDR3 region has 13 residues. Germline assignment: CDR1 DFQATT and CDR2 SNEGSKA (reference sequence). As DNA, the CDR3 is TGCAGTGCTGGGGACAATTTGAACACTGAAGCTTTCTTT. It yields the protein CSAGDNLNTEAFF.

This clonotype appeared a few times. This sequence joins TRBV29-1 and TRBJ2-7; D is perhaps TRBD1 or TRBD2 (7 bases each). The CDR3 is 13 amino acids. Germline loops: CDR1 SQVTM, CDR2 ANQGSEA. V was clipped by 4 bases and J by 0 bases, with 10 bases between them. As DNA, the CDR3 is TGCAGCGTTGGGGAGGGGGCCTCCTACGAGCAGTACTTC. It translates to CSVGEGASYEQYF.

This clonotype was seen many times. The genes are TRBV12-3 or TRBV12-4 and TRBJ2-1; D remains unclear. The CDR3 spans 10 residues. V lost 8 bases to trimming and J lost 9 bases, with 8 bases between them. CDR3 in amino acids: CASGVIEQFF. DNA for the CDR3: TGTGCCAGCGGGGTTATTGAGCAGTTCTTC.

This clonotype was counted between two and nine times. The chain joins TRBV6-1 to TRBJ1-1; no firm D call. Trimming took off 4 bases at V and 13 bases at J, with 10 bases between the two ends. The V gene's germline CDR1 is MNHNS and CDR2 SASEGT. The CDR3 totals 10 residues. For the CDR3, the DNA is TGTGCCAGCAGTGCCTTAGACGGTTTCTTT. Residues: CASSALDGFF.

The table lists this clonotype with a few counts. V and J are TRBV20-1 and TRBJ2-1; 7 bases are a match to TRBD2. The germline CDR1 and CDR2 sequences are DFQATT and SNEGSKA (reference sequence). The V segment lost 3 bases and the J segment 5 bases; nucleotides outside the gene matches: 4. The length of the CDR3 is 13 residues. The CDR3 DNA follows: TGCAGTGCTAGTGACGCGGGGGACAATGAGCAGTTCTTC. Protein product: CSASDAGDNEQFF.

This clonotype appeared a single time. The gene calls are TRBV7-8 and TRBJ2-7, with D possibly being TRBD2 (7 bases). Germline CDR1 reads SGHVS; CDR2 reads FQNEAQ. Trimming took 1 base from V and 2 from J, leaving 12 bases between them. This CDR3 has 15 amino acids. CDR3 protein: CASSLDREGAYEQYF. The DNA of the CDR3 is TGTGCCAGCAGCTTAGACAGGGAGGGAGCCTACGAGCAGTACTTC.